A selection of T cell receptor beta chains follows, all from one sample in a study of OX40 agonist ivuxolimab in advanced cancers. Some clones are missing from TCRdb's copy, which holds only in-frame ones; the method was immunoSEQ multiplex PCR. Seen here are about 88,000 clones, approximately 89% observed once, and the top ten hold approximately 0.2%. The specimen was CD4+ or CD8+ T cells sorted from blood, collected in a trial of the OX40 agonist ivuxolimab. The receptors stem from an adult with an advanced solid tumor such as melanoma, head and neck, liver or kidney cancer. The CDR3 runs from the conserved cysteine through the conserved F or W. The D gene is left open where the match is weak. Part of the rows lack a size; the others show once, few, many or a class for expanded clones.

TGTGCCATCAGTGAGGCTGTTCGGGCAGTCAGCTCCTATAATTCACCCCTCCACTTT,CAISEAVRAVSSYNSPLHF,TRBV10-3,TRBJ1-6,.,.
TGCGCCAGCAGTGATCAGGGGGCGCCGAACACTGAAGCTTTCTTT,CASSDQGAPNTEAFF,TRBV5-1,TRBJ1-1,.,TRBD1
TGTGCCAGCAGCCAAGTACTGGGACAGATCTACGAGCAGTACTTC,CASSQVLGQIYEQYF,TRBV4-2,TRBJ2-7,once,TRBD1
TGTGCCAGTCAAACAGGGAACACTGAAGCTTTCTTT,CASQTGNTEAFF,TRBV28,TRBJ1-1,.,.
TGCGCCAGCAGCTTGGGGCAGGCGAACCAAGAGACCCAGTACTTC,CASSLGQANQETQYF,TRBV5-1,TRBJ2-5,.,.
TGCGCCAGCAGCCAAGAACAGTTCTATGGCTACACCTTC,CASSQEQFYGYTF,TRBV4-1,TRBJ1-2,.,.
TGCGCCAGCCTACTAGCGGGAGGGCCGGGTGCAAAGACCCAGTACTTC,CASLLAGGPGAKTQYF,TRBV10-1,TRBJ2-5,once,TRBD2
TGTGCCAGCAGCCCTAGCGGGCACACAGATACGCAGTATTTT,CASSPSGHTDTQYF,TRBV7-9,TRBJ2-3,.,TRBD2
TGTGCCAGCAGCGACACAGGGCGAGGGAAAAACATTCAGTACTTC,CASSDTGRGKNIQYF,TRBV7-6,TRBJ2-4,.,.
TGTGCCAGCAGCCCGGGAGCGGGAGGAGTCACCGGGGAGCTGTTTTTT,CASSPGAGGVTGELFF,TRBV7-2,TRBJ2-2,.,TRBD2
TGTGCCAGCAGCTTACAAGGGAGCTCTGGAAACACCATATATTTT,CASSLQGSSGNTIYF,TRBV7-8,TRBJ1-3,.,.
TGTGCCAGCAGTTACTCGTGGCAGCAAGAGACCCAGTACTTC,CASSYSWQQETQYF,TRBV6-5,TRBJ2-5,.,.
TGTGCCAGCAGTTTAGACGGATTCGCGGGGGATACGCAGTATTTT,CASSLDGFAGDTQYF,TRBV27,TRBJ2-3,.,.
TGTGCCAGCAGGATCCCGGGGGCCTATGGCTACACCTTC,CASRIPGAYGYTF,TRBV21-1,TRBJ1-2,.,.
TGTGCCAGCAGCTTCGATGGAAGTTCACCCCTCCACTTT,CASSFDGSSPLHF,TRBV5-4,TRBJ1-6,.,.
TGCAGCGTAAAGGGGATAGGAGATACGCAGTATTTT,CSVKGIGDTQYF,TRBV29-1,TRBJ2-3,.,.
TGTGCCAGCAGCGGGGGGGGCGGCAATCAGCCCCAGCATTTT,CASSGGGGNQPQHF,TRBV2,TRBJ1-5,few,.
TGTGCCAGCAGCATTACAGGGGGACCCTACGAGCAGTACTTC,CASSITGGPYEQYF,TRBV11-2,TRBJ2-7,.,TRBD1
TGTGCCAGCAGCGTAGGGGGGGCGGGTACAGATACGCAGTATTTT,CASSVGGAGTDTQYF,TRBV9,TRBJ2-3,.,.
TGTGCCTGGAGTGCGGGAGGGCGTTTATCTCGGCCCCAGCATTTT,CAWSAGGRLSRPQHF,TRBV30,TRBJ1-5,.,.
TGTGCCAGCTCACCATTGTCCGAGGCTGAAGCTTTCTTT,CASSPLSEAEAFF,TRBV18,TRBJ1-1,.,.
TGTGCCAGCAGCTTAACCCTCACAGGAACGCAGTATTTT,CASSLTLTGTQYF,TRBV7-8,TRBJ2-3,.,.
TGTGCCAGCAGTTTATTTGAAAAACTGTTTTTT,CASSLFEKLFF,TRBV28,TRBJ1-4,.,.
TGTGCCAGCAGCTTAGAACTAGTTTCAGATGAGCAGTTCTTC,CASSLELVSDEQFF,TRBV11-3,TRBJ2-1,.,.
TGTGCCAGCTCACCTAGACAGGGTGGAGGCGCTGAAGCTTTCTTT,CASSPRQGGGAEAFF,TRBV18,TRBJ1-1,.,TRBD1
TGTGCCAGCAGCCCGCGCCCAATAGCGGGAGCGGCTGCAGATACGCAGTATTTT,CASSPRPIAGAAADTQYF,TRBV5-4,TRBJ2-3,.,TRBD2
TGTGCCAGCAGTTTTAGCGGGAGGGAGAACTACGAGCAGTACTTC,CASSFSGRENYEQYF,TRBV28,TRBJ2-7,.,TRBD2
TGCGCCAGCAGCCAAGCCCGGGACAGGAGGAAATCTGGCTACACCTTC,CASSQARDRRKSGYTF,TRBV4-1,TRBJ1-2,.,TRBD1
TGTGCCATCAGTGACTGGGAGCGGTACAATGAGCAGTTCTTC,CAISDWERYNEQFF,TRBV10-3,TRBJ2-1,.,.
TGCGCCAGCGGACTAGGGAAGGATACGCAGTATTTT,CASGLGKDTQYF,TRBV5-1,TRBJ2-3,.,TRBD2
TGCGCCAGCCGAGCGGGTTTAAGCGGGGAAGAGACCCAGTACTTC,CASRAGLSGEETQYF,TRBV5-1,TRBJ2-5,once,TRBD2